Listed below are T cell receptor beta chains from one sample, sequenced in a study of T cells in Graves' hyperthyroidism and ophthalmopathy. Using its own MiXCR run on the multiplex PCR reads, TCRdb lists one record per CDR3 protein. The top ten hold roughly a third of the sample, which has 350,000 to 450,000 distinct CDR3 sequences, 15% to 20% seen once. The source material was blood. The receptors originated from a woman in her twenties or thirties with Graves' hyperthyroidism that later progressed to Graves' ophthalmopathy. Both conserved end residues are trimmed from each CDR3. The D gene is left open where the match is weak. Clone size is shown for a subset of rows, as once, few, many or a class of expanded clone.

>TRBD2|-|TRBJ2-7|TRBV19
ASSIASGSYEQY
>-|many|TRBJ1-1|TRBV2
ASRAGQPNTEAF
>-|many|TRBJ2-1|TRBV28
ASSPFYHEQF
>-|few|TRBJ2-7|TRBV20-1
SASPDPGEQY
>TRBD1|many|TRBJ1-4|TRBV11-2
ASSHGTGTNEKLF
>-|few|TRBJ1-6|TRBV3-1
ASSQALLNSPLH
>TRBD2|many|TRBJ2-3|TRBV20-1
SAMRTSGGPDTQY
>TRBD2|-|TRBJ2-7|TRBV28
ASREPGLAGGGQY
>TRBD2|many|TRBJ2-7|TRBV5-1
ASSLGLASAYEQY
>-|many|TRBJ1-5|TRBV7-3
ASSDGRHSDQPQH
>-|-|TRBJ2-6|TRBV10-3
AIRIGGLSGANVLA
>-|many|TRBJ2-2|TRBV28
ASSLRGFANTGELF
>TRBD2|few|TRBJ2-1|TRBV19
ASSILSSGSYNEQF
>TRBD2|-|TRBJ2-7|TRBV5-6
ASSLGGLAGDREQY
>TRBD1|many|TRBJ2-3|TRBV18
ASSPGDRGTHTQY
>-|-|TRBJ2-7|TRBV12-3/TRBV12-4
ASRAGAATYEQY